The rows below give T cell receptor beta chains drawn from one sample of a study of regulatory T cells in long-lasting Graves disease. Using its own MiXCR run on the multiplex PCR reads, TCRdb lists one record per CDR3 protein. The sample includes under 450,000 distinct CDR3 sequences, less than 25% of them seen just once. The sample consisted of peripheral blood mononuclear cells (PBMCs), taken when the disease was refractory, from a patient treated with antithyroid drugs. The receptors here all came from a female donor with Graves disease. CDR3s include the opening cysteine and the closing phenylalanine or tryptophan. A D gene is named only where the DNA matches it firmly. Clone size appears in some rows only: once, few, many, or a class for an expanded clone.

TRBJ1-1 TRBD1 TRBV5-1 few CATGPGQENTEAFF TGCGCCACGGGGCCGGGACAGGAAAACACTGAAGCTTTCTTT
TRBJ1-2 TRBD1 TRBV4-3 . CASSQASRTGFSGYTF TGCGCCAGCAGCCAAGCTTCGCGGACAGGATTCAGCGGCTACACCTTC
TRBJ2-1 TRBD2 TRBV6-2/TRBV6-3 . CASTFGLAGTNKQFF TGTGCCAGCACCTTCGGACTAGCGGGAACGAATAAGCAGTTCTTC
TRBJ1-1 . TRBV5-1 few CASSLDGGRNTEAFF TGCGCCAGCAGCTTGGACGGGGGGCGGAACACTGAAGCTTTCTTT
TRBJ2-7 . TRBV7-9 many CASSLQGVMDEQYF TGTGCCAGCAGCTTACAGGGTGTGATGGACGAGCAGTACTTC
TRBJ2-3 . TRBV28 . CASSSAGHPHDTQYF TGTGCCAGCAGTTCTGCGGGACATCCACACGATACGCAGTATTTT
TRBJ2-2 . TRBV29-1 few CSVEEGVATGELFF TGCAGCGTTGAAGAGGGGGTCGCAACCGGGGAGCTGTTTTTT
TRBJ1-1 . TRBV5-1 . CASSLETGRGTEAFF TGCGCCAGCAGCTTGGAAACAGGGCGGGGCACTGAAGCTTTCTTT
TRBJ2-7 . TRBV20-1 . CSARDFYRASYEQYF TGCAGTGCTAGAGACTTCTACAGGGCCTCCTACGAGCAGTACTTC
TRBJ1-1 . TRBV24-1 many CATSRDTEAFF TGTGCCACCAGTAGGGACACTGAAGCTTTCTTT
TRBJ1-2 TRBD1 TRBV13 many CASSRRDRVGYGYTF TGTGCCAGCAGCCGCCGGGACAGGGTGGGCTATGGCTACACCTTC
TRBJ1-6 . TRBV7-2 few CASSLREVGPPLHF TGTGCCAGCAGCTTAAGAGAGGTCGGCCCACCCCTCCACTTT
TRBJ2-2 . TRBV5-1 . CASTRTDSLNTGELFF TGCGCCAGCACCCGGACGGACAGTCTGAACACCGGGGAGCTGTTTTTT
TRBJ2-7 TRBD2 TRBV7-3 . CASSLFPTSGSYEQYF TGTGCCAGCAGCTTATTCCCGACTAGCGGGAGCTACGAGCAGTACTTC
TRBJ1-5 . TRBV20-1 . CSGGAGSNQPQHF TGCAGTGGGGGGGCGGGTAGCAATCAGCCCCAGCATTTT
TRBJ1-2 . TRBV20-1 few CSARSPTPPGYTF TGCAGTGCTAGGAGCCCAACCCCCCCTGGCTACACCTTC
TRBJ2-3 . TRBV7-9 . CASSLDYPSYLADTQYF TGTGCCAGCAGCTTAGATTATCCCTCGTACCTTGCGGATACGCAGTATTTT
TRBJ2-3 . TRBV2 . CASSETLEKDTQYF TGTGCCAGCAGTGAAACCCTGGAGAAAGATACGCAGTATTTT
TRBJ1-5 . TRBV6-5 many CASSYGGVTSNQPQHF TGTGCCAGCAGTTACGGCGGGGTTACTAGCAATCAGCCCCAGCATTTT
TRBJ2-2 . TRBV19 . CASSMVAANTGELFF TGTGCCAGTAGTATGGTAGCAGCGAACACCGGGGAGCTGTTTTTT
TRBJ1-4 TRBD1 TRBV12-3/TRBV12-4 many CASSRRGAGEKLFF TGTGCCAGCAGCCGCAGGGGGGCAGGTGAAAAACTGTTTTTT
TRBJ1-1 TRBD1 TRBV30 few CACSGQGGSTEAFF TGTGCCTGCTCGGGACAGGGGGGTTCCACTGAAGCTTTCTTT
TRBJ1-1 . TRBV19 many CASSTSGGLWMNTEAFF TGTGCCAGTAGTACCAGCGGTGGCCTGTGGATGAACACTGAAGCTTTCTTT
TRBJ2-7 TRBD2 TRBV20-1 . CSAGASGGYEQYF TGCAGTGCTGGGGCTTCGGGGGGCTACGAGCAGTACTTC
TRBJ2-7 TRBD1 TRBV20-1 . CSALSPGTGSYEQYF TGCAGTGCCCTTAGCCCCGGGACAGGGTCTTACGAGCAGTACTTC
TRBJ2-7 . TRBV29-1 . CSVALVLPRSYEQYF TGCAGCGTTGCCCTTGTACTTCCCCGCTCCTACGAGCAGTACTTC
TRBJ2-7 TRBD1 TRBV6-1 many CASSEGQGADEQYF TGTGCCAGCAGTGAGGGACAGGGGGCCGACGAGCAGTACTTC
TRBJ2-5 TRBD2 TRBV14 . CASSTTSGRVPETQYF TGTGCCAGCAGCACCACTAGCGGGAGAGTTCCCGAGACCCAGTACTTC
TRBJ1-1 . TRBV6-2/TRBV6-3 . CASSYSSEAFF TGTGCCAGCAGTTACTCGTCTGAAGCTTTCTTT
TRBJ1-2 . TRBV20-1 many CSARDTQPGNYGYTF TGCAGTGCTAGAGATACACAACCGGGAAACTATGGCTACACCTTC
TRBJ2-2 . TRBV29-1 . CSVASVSANGELFF TGCAGCGTTGCCTCGGTTAGCGCCAACGGGGAGCTGTTTTTT
TRBJ1-2 . TRBV27 . CASSPPGVNGYTF TGTGCCAGCAGCCCCCCGGGGGTGAATGGCTACACCTTC
TRBJ2-2 TRBD2 TRBV27 . CASNTRGGNTGELFF TGTGCCAGCAACACACGGGGGGGGAACACCGGGGAGCTGTTTTTT
TRBJ2-7 . TRBV2 many CASRRRDQYEQYF TGTGCCAGCAGGAGGAGGGATCAGTACGAGCAGTACTTC
TRBJ1-1 . TRBV5-1 many CASSLGGQNTEAFF TGCGCCAGCAGCTTAGGCGGACAGAACACTGAAGCTTTCTTT